A single sample gave rise to the 3 T cell receptor beta chains below, sequenced in a study of T cells in Graves' hyperthyroidism and ophthalmopathy. RNA transcripts yielded amplified TCR beta CDR3 regions. The TCR CDR3 was amplified in a first-round RT-PCR using the HTBI primer set. TCRdb fed the multiplex PCR reads into MiXCR, producing one record per CDR3 protein. The data show fewer than 400,000 distinct CDR3 sequences, around a sixth seen once. The sample consisted of blood. These receptors came from a woman aged 18-29 years with Graves' hyperthyroidism that later progressed to Graves' ophthalmopathy.

This clonotype was recorded many times. V usage is TRBV6-2 or TRBV6-3 and J usage is TRBJ2-4; possible D gene TRBD1, 5 bases. The CDR3 totals 14 residues. V lost 5 bases and J lost 5, with 13 bases in between. Germline V gene sequence: CDR1 MNHEY, CDR2 SVGEGT. The CDR3 nucleotides are TGTGCCAGCAGTCGGACACCTCAAGAAAACATTCAGTACTTC. This gives the protein CASSRTPQENIQYF.

In its sample, this clonotype was seen many times. V and J are TRBV3-1 and TRBJ2-1; D possibly uses TRBD1 or TRBD2 (5 bases each). V lost 3 bases and J 2 bases, leaving 8 bases between the germline ends. CDR1 and CDR2 from the germline V gene are LGHDT and YNNKEL (reference sequence). This CDR3 region has 14 residues. The DNA for the CDR3 is TGTGCCAGCAGCCACCGGGACGCCTACAATGAGCAGTTCTTC. It yields the protein CASSHRDAYNEQFF.

Ten or more counts support this clonotype. J is TRBJ2-1 and V is TRBV14; TRBD2 matches 15 bases. CDR1 SGHDN and CDR2 FVKESK come from the germline V gene. The CDR3 is 18 amino acids. V dropped 5 bases and J dropped 7; count of bases not matched to a gene: 12. The CDR3 DNA sequence: TGTGCCAGCAGCAAGGAGGCGGGACTAGCGGGAGGAGGGAATGAGCAGTTCTTC. Protein: CASSKEAGLAGGGNEQFF.